Below, 10 T cell receptor beta chains from the same sample are listed, as sequenced in a study of T-cell reconstitution after alpha-beta-depleted transplantation in children. Using unique molecular identifiers, the investigators prepared the TCRbeta library. TCRdb called the PCR reads again in MiXCR, with one record for every CDR3 protein. In the table there are 780,000 or so distinct CDR3 sequences, roughly 16% of which are singletons. The sample was PBMCs, mostly from graft donor cells, taken 360 days after TCRalphabeta/CD19-depleted stem cell transplant. The source of these receptors is a male patient younger than 18 who had a stem cell transplant for acute lymphoblastic leukemia, so the T cells may come from the graft donor.

This chain uses TRBV12-3 or TRBV12-4 with TRBJ2-4, with TRBD1 matching over 7 bases. V was clipped by 4 bases and J by 0 bases; unmatched bases: 9. The length of the CDR3 is 17 residues. In DNA, the CDR3 is TGTGCCAGCAGTTCCGGACAGGCTACCATAGCCAAAAACATTCAGTACTTC. Its protein product is CASSSGQATIAKNIQYF.

This clonotype was seen a handful of times. CDR3 sequence (DNA): TGTGCCAGCAGTTACTCCCGGGCTTCCTATAATTCACCCCTCCACTTT. Its protein is CASSYSRASYNSPLHF. The V and J genes are TRBV6-5 and TRBJ1-6; D not certain. The CDR3 is 16 residues long. Between the trimmed V and J ends, which lost 0 bases and 1 base, there was a span of 7 bases. Germline V gene data show CDR1 as MNHEY and CDR2 as SVGAGI.

V gene TRBV7-9 combines with J gene TRBJ2-1; no reliable D call. This CDR3 comprises 16 residues. Germline V gene lookup returns CDR1 SEHNR and CDR2 FQNEAQ (reference sequence). Trimming removed 2 bases from V and 0 bases from J, with 11 bases in between. The CDR3: CASSLNLLDSYNEQFF. The DNA of the CDR3 is TGTGCCAGCAGCTTAAACCTTCTAGACTCCTACAATGAGCAGTTCTTC.

This clonotype was found a few times. The rearrangement uses TRBV6-1 and TRBJ2-3; 7 nucleotides line up with TRBD2. The CDR3 is 13 amino acids. Looked up from germline, CDR1 is MNHNS and CDR2 is SASEGT. V lost 11 bases and J lost 1; bases outside the gene matches: 6. The chain's CDR3 is CASAGGGTDTQYF. As DNA, the CDR3 is TGTGCCTCAGCTGGGGGGGGCACAGATACGCAGTATTTT.

The sample holds a few counts of this clonotype. This sequence joins TRBV7-9 and TRBJ2-2, with D tentatively TRBD1 (5 bases). V was clipped by 3 bases and J by 3 bases, with 11 bases between them. Per germline, CDR1 SEHNR and CDR2 FQNEAQ (reference sequence). The CDR3 length is 15 residues. The CDR3 DNA is TGTGCCAGCAGCTTCGAAGGACACCACACCGGGGAGCTGTTTTTT. This sequence encodes CASSFEGHHTGELFF.

This clonotype turned up a few times. The chain links TRBV5-1 to TRBJ2-2, with D hard to call. The CDR3 sequence is 16 residues long. The germline gives CDR1 SGHRS, CDR2 YFSETQ. Trimming took 2 bases from V and 6 from J, leaving 17 bases between them. The DNA of the CDR3 is TGCGCCAGCAGCTTCTCCCCGGGTCTCGAGGCCGGGGAGCTGTTTTTT. It codes for CASSFSPGLEAGELFF.

This chain connects TRBV4-1 to TRBJ1-2, with 10 bases aligning to TRBD1. This CDR3 is 16 amino acids long. Germline V CDR1 and CDR2: MGHRA, YSYEKL. J was trimmed by 4 bases and V by 6 bases; bases with no gene match: 11. The CDR3 DNA is TGCGCCAGCAGGGAGGGGACAGGGGCTCGCCGCTATGGCTACACCTTC. Its protein product is CASREGTGARRYGYTF.

This clonotype occurred a few times. V gene TRBV5-6 combines with J gene TRBJ2-4, with 13 bases fitting TRBD2. Germline values: CDR1 SGHDT, CDR2 YYEEEE. V lost 5 bases to trimming and J lost 12 bases; unmatched junction nucleotides: 11. The CDR3 loop spans 15 amino acids. CDR3 sequence: CASRAGLAGVSSQYF. The CDR3 DNA sequence: TGTGCCAGCAGGGCTGGACTAGCGGGAGTAAGTTCTCAGTACTTC.

The chain is built from TRBV9 and TRBJ2-3; D possibly uses TRBD1 or TRBD2 (5 bases each). V was pared by 0 bases and J by 2 bases, with 7 bases between. Germline assignment: CDR1 SGDLS and CDR2 YYNGEE. The length of the CDR3 is 14 residues. The CDR3 protein is CASSVVGVTDTQYF. The DNA of the CDR3 is TGTGCCAGCAGCGTAGTGGGGGTCACAGATACGCAGTATTTT.

Notes on this clonotype: The missing conserved phenylalanine or tryptophan at the end of this CDR3 makes a read error likely. The chain has TRBV7-7 and TRBJ2-2; 10 nucleotides match TRBD2. CDR3 length: 17 amino acids. The J segment lost 1 base and the V segment lost 3 bases, leaving 5 bases of the junction unmatched. CDR1 and CDR2 (germline): SSHAT, FNYEAQ (reference sequence). CDR3: CASSLQGLAVNTGELFL. In DNA form, the CDR3 reads TGTGCCAGCAGCTTGCAAGGACTAGCGGTGAACACCGGGGAGCTGTTTTTG.